The 22 T cell receptor beta chains presented below share a single source sample, sequenced in a study of T-cell reconstitution after alpha-beta-depleted transplantation in children. For TCRbeta, the library was prepared with unique molecular identifiers. MiXCR, run by TCRdb on the PCR reads, gives a single entry per CDR3 protein. The repertoire consists of a few hundred thousand distinct CDR3 sequences, with 10% to 13% occurring once and the leading ten covering less than 2.5%. This specimen consisted of PBMCs from the stem cell graft donor, obtained from the stem cell graft. All receptors derive from a human donor who donated a stem cell graft to a child with acute lymphoblastic leukemia.

This clonotype was seen a single time. The chain recombines TRBV12-3 or TRBV12-4 with TRBJ2-5, with D hard to call. Trimming took 6 bases from V and 5 from J, leaving 13 bases between them. This CDR3 has 13 residues. CDR3 DNA: TGTGCCAGCAGCGACCACTCACGGGAGACCCAGTACTTC. It yields the protein CASSDHSRETQYF.

Worth noting for this clonotype: Sequence at one end of the junction differs from germline and may be a read error. The chain links TRBV4-1 to TRBJ1-4; TRBD1 is a possible D gene (5 bases). This CDR3 is built from 13 residues. Germline CDR1 reads MGHRA; CDR2 reads YSYEKL. CDR3 bases: TGTGCCAGCAGCCCCGGGGGGAGCGAAAAACTGTTTTTT. As protein: CASSPGGSEKLFF.

This clonotype was recorded a few times. The rearrangement joins TRBV6-2 or TRBV6-3 to TRBJ2-1, with TRBD1 as a possible D gene (6 bases). From germline, CDR1 is MNHEY and CDR2 SVGEGT. V lost 6 bases and J 8 bases, leaving 17 bases between the germline ends. This CDR3 is built from 14 residues. CDR3 bases: TGTGCCAGCAGCGGGGCGACAGGACTCCATGAGCAGTTCTTC. Amino acids: CASSGATGLHEQFF.

This clonotype was seen many times. The genes are TRBV14 and TRBJ1-3; D is perhaps TRBD1 (6 bases). This CDR3 is 20 amino acids long. Trimming shortened V by 6 bases and J by 1 base, and 28 bases separated the two germline ends. Germline loops: CDR1 SGHDN, CDR2 FVKESK. As DNA, the CDR3 is TGTGCCAGCAGTCCAACCCCGGGAAGACAGGCGGCTCAGTCTGGAAACACCATATATTTT. The encoded protein is CASSPTPGRQAAQSGNTIYF.

This clonotype was seen a few times. CDR3 DNA sequence: TGTGCCAGCAGCCAAGGACAGGCCTGGGGTTTCGATGAGCAGTTCTTC. The encoded protein is CASSQGQAWGFDEQFF. This chain links TRBV14 with TRBJ2-1, with a weak D call TRBD1 (6 bases). This CDR3 has 16 residues. V shed 1 base and J shed 8 bases, with 18 bases lying between them. From germline, CDR1 is SGHDN and CDR2 FVKESK.

The CDR3 bases are TGTGCCACCAGCAGAGATCAGGGGCTTGGCAAAAACATTCAGTACTTC. The encoded protein is CATSRDQGLGKNIQYF. This chain connects TRBV15 to TRBJ2-4, with D possibly TRBD1 on 6 matching bases. The CDR3 contains 16 residues. Trimming shortened V by 0 bases and J by 3 bases, and 12 bases separated the two germline ends. Germline V gene lookup returns CDR1 LNHNV and CDR2 YYDKDF (reference sequence).

The chain is built from TRBV20-1 and TRBJ2-1, with 9 bases identical to TRBD2. The CDR3 consists of 14 residues. V was pared by 6 bases and J by 0 bases, with 3 bases of the junction left unmatched. The germline gives CDR1 DFQATT, CDR2 SNEGSKA (reference sequence). CDR3 residues: CSALAGDSYNEQFF. CDR3 nucleotide sequence: TGCAGTGCATTAGCGGGAGACTCCTACAATGAGCAGTTCTTC.

The rearrangement uses TRBV7-9 and TRBJ1-2, with a possible D match to TRBD1 (6 bases). CDR3 size: 16 residues. The V end lost 5 bases, the J end lost 0 bases, and 16 bases lay between the germline ends. Germline loops: CDR1 SEHNR, CDR2 FQNEAQ (reference sequence). Here the CDR3 reads CASSLPKGGPNYGYTF. In nucleotides, the CDR3 is TGTGCCAGCAGCCTCCCAAAAGGGGGGCCTAACTATGGCTACACCTTC.

This clonotype was recorded many times. This chain joins TRBV12-3 or TRBV12-4 and TRBJ2-4, with a tentative D call TRBD1 (5 bases). V lost 1 base and J 7 bases, leaving 11 bases between the germline ends. The CDR3 has 14 amino acids. CDR3 protein: CASSLVQGLNIQYF. The CDR3 nucleotides are TGTGCCAGCAGTTTAGTCCAGGGATTGAACATTCAGTACTTC.

This clonotype came up a few times. The chain has TRBV4-3 and TRBJ2-7, with D possibly TRBD2 on 7 matching bases. Germline V gives CDR1 LGHNA, CDR2 YSLEER. The CDR3 runs 15 residues. The germline V and J ends were trimmed by 2 bases and 3 bases, with 14 bases remaining between them. In DNA form, the CDR3 reads TGCGCCAGCAGCCAATTCGCGGGGGCTAACTACGAGCAGTACTTC. It encodes CASSQFAGANYEQYF.

The gene calls are TRBV6-2 or TRBV6-3 and TRBJ2-5; 12 bases align to TRBD2. Germline V lookup: CDR1 MNHEY, CDR2 SVGEGT. The V gene end was trimmed by 1 base and the J gene end by 14 bases; junction bases not matched to a gene: 11. The CDR3 loop spans 15 amino acids. The CDR3 bases are TGTGCCAGCAGTTACTTGGGGACTAGCGGGCCGAGGCGATACTTC. As protein: CASSYLGTSGPRRYF.

This clonotype was seen a handful of times. The chain uses TRBV2 and TRBJ2-7; the match to TRBD2 covers 10 bases. The CDR3 spans 15 residues. From germline, CDR1 is SNHLY and CDR2 FYNNEI. V shed 3 bases and J 3 bases; nucleotides not matched to a gene: 5. The CDR3 region has the DNA TGTGCCAGCAGTGAGTGGCTAGCGGGAGACTACGAGCAGTACTTC. It yields the protein CASSEWLAGDYEQYF.

J is TRBJ1-2 and V is TRBV3-1; 7 nucleotides line up with TRBD1. The CDR3 sequence is 16 residues long. Germline CDR1 LGHDT, CDR2 YNNKEL (reference sequence). Trimming at V came to 1 base and at J to 2 bases, leaving 7 bases not matched to a gene. The CDR3 here is CASSQVGTDFNYGYTF. In nucleotides, the CDR3 is TGTGCCAGCAGCCAAGTCGGGACAGACTTCAACTATGGCTACACCTTC.

In its sample, this clonotype was seen a few times. The genes are TRBV5-6 and TRBJ2-5; no firm D call. Trimming removed 0 bases from V and 5 bases from J, with 11 bases in between. Germline V gives CDR1 SGHDT, CDR2 YYEEEE. The CDR3 is 14 amino acids. This CDR3 reads CASSLGIEGETQYF. Here the CDR3 DNA reads TGTGCCAGCAGCTTGGGAATCGAAGGGGAGACCCAGTACTTC.

This clonotype was counted a few times. This chain uses TRBV27 with TRBJ1-4; 11 positions match TRBD1. Unmatched junction bases numbered 4, after V lost 3 bases and J lost 4 bases. The CDR3 is 16 amino acids. Germline lookup yields CDR1 MNHEY and CDR2 SMNVEV (reference sequence). The CDR3 reads CASSFGTGGDNEKLFF. The CDR3 nucleotides read TGTGCCAGCAGTTTCGGGACAGGGGGGGATAATGAAAAACTGTTTTTT.

This clonotype came up a few times. The chain uses TRBV20-1 and TRBJ2-1, with TRBD2 matching 12 bases. The CDR3 extends over 15 amino acids. After removal of 5 bases from V and 7 bases from J, the junction contained 9 bases not matched to a gene. CDR1 is DFQATT, CDR2 SNEGSKA, per germline (reference sequence). CDR3 nucleotides: TGCAGTGCTGGATCTAGCGGGAGGGCCTCTAATGAGCAGTTCTTC. Translation: CSAGSSGRASNEQFF.

This clonotype was seen a handful of times. The rearrangement links TRBV5-1 to TRBJ1-3; D not resolved. Germline V gene lookup returns CDR1 SGHRS and CDR2 YFSETQ. V was cut by 4 bases and J by 0 bases, with 8 bases left in between. The CDR3 is made up of 14 amino acids. The CDR3 coding sequence is TGCGCCAGCAGCCCAGAGTTCTCTGGAAACACCATATATTTT. Protein product: CASSPEFSGNTIYF. The variable domain in full, with the rest retrieved from reference TRBV5-1 and TRBJ1-3, is KAGVTQTPRYLIKTRGQQVTLSCSPISGHRSVSWYQQTPGQGLQFLFEYFSETQRNKGNFPGRFSGRQFSNSRSEMNVSTLELGDSALYLCASSPEFSGNTIYFGEGSWLTVV.

The V and J genes are TRBV7-2 and TRBJ1-1, with D unresolved. The germline gives CDR1 SGHTA, CDR2 FQGNSA. The ends were cut back, 8 bases at V and 10 bases at J, with 14 bases in the middle. This CDR3 has 11 residues. This chain's CDR3 is CASGPPNGAFF. CDR3 nucleotides: TGTGCCAGCGGTCCGCCCAACGGAGCTTTCTTT.

This clonotype came up many times. The chain uses TRBV5-1 and TRBJ2-7; unclear D gene. V shed 5 bases and J shed 2 bases, with 11 bases lying between them. CDR1 and CDR2 (germline): SGHRS, YFSETQ. The length of the CDR3 is 13 residues. CDR3 bases: TGCGCCAGCAGACTGGGATCGACCTACGAGCAGTACTTC. Residues: CASRLGSTYEQYF.

This clonotype has at least ten counts. The chain employs TRBV5-1 and TRBJ2-1; a weak D match, TRBD2 (5 bases). V lost 0 bases and J 6 bases, leaving 10 bases between the germline ends. Germline values: CDR1 SGHRS, CDR2 YFSETQ. The CDR3 is made up of 14 amino acids. CDR3 nucleotides: TGCGCCAGCAGCTTGGCTGCGGGTTTCAATGAGCAGTTCTTC. This gives the protein CASSLAAGFNEQFF.

This clonotype appeared a few times. The chain couples TRBV12-3 or TRBV12-4 to TRBJ2-1; no definite D call. This CDR3 is built from 17 residues. V was pared by 7 bases and J by 4 bases, with 23 bases between. The CDR3, as DNA: TGTGCCAGCAACCTGGACCCCGAAAGGCCTAGGTACAATGAGCAGTTCTTC. It specifies CASNLDPERPRYNEQFF.

This clonotype was recorded a few times. The rearrangement links TRBV7-9 to TRBJ2-5, with 7 bases that match TRBD1. CDR3 length: 16 residues. CDR1 is SEHNR and CDR2 is FQNEAQ in the germline V gene (reference sequence). J was trimmed by 1 base and V by 3 bases; bases with no gene match: 8. CDR3 residues: CASSFLTGQSQETQYF. The CDR3 DNA reads as TGTGCCAGCAGCTTCTTGACAGGGCAGTCCCAAGAGACCCAGTACTTC.